Reported below is one T cell receptor (beta chain). The antigen remains undetermined. These data come from a study of beta chain features in type 1 diabetes. General study findings and limits: The study found moderately but significantly shorter TCRB CDR3s in all four CD4+ subsets of Type 1 diabetes patients. Compared to healthy donors, patients appeared to have naive, central memory and Treg TCRB repertoires that were more alike.

Investigators reverse transcribed all isolated RNA, so they sequenced expressed TCRB transcripts. TCRdb keeps only in-frame clones here, not all; method: immunoSEQ multiplex PCR. The data hold 900,000 or so clones, with roughly a sixth observed a single time. V was cut by 0 bases and J by 4 bases, with 10 bases left in between. CDR1 is SGHTA, CDR2 FQGNSA, per germline. This CDR3 contains 14 residues. V usage is TRBV7-2 and J usage is TRBJ2-7; maybe TRBD2 (6 bases). The sample was naive CD4+ T cells from blood. This TCR was recovered from a young woman in good health. The CDR3 DNA is TGTGCCAGCAGCTTAGCCGGGAGTCTTTACGAGCAGTACTTC. Encoded protein: CASSLAGSLYEQYF.